This T cell receptor (beta chain) was recovered during a study of T cell changes during pregnancy in multiple sclerosis. The germline V gene has CDR1 KGHSH and CDR2 LQKENI. V was shortened by 2 bases and J by 8 bases, with 15 bases between the two germline ends. The CDR3 runs 14 residues. The method was immunoSEQ multiplex PCR; TCRdb's version includes in-frame clones alone and lacks a portion of them. The sample includes some 51,000 clones, nearly 95% of them seen just once. The source material was CD4+ T cells from peripheral blood mononuclear cells, sampled in the first trimester of pregnancy. This TCR was sampled from a female donor with multiple sclerosis, enrolled in a pregnancy study. V is TRBV18 and J is TRBJ1-1; D is undetermined. The CDR3 nucleotides read TGTGCCAGCTCACCAATCGGGGAGGTAACCGAAGCTTTCTTT. This encodes CASSPIGEVTEAFF.